The 14 T cell receptor beta chains below were found in one sample sequenced in a study of T cell responses to AZD1222 COVID-19 vaccine. The repertoire was sequenced with immunoSEQ multiplex PCR; TCRdb's copy has only in-frame clones and lacks some. The data show roughly 150,000 clones, with 80% to 90% seen just once and approximately 5.1% held by the top ten. Sequenced material: peripheral blood, taken on day 0 of AZD1222 vaccination. The origin of the receptors is an adult in good health.

This clone was recorded a few times. The V and J genes are TRBV6-1 and TRBJ1-4; D gene ambiguous. CDR3 length: 14 residues. Trimming took off 1 base at V and 0 bases at J, with 3 bases between the two ends. CDR1 is MNHNS, CDR2 SASEGT, per germline. The CDR3 DNA is TGTGCCAGCAGTGAAGGGGCAACTAATGAAAAACTGTTTTTT. Its translation is CASSEGATNEKLFF.

This clone was seen a few times. The rearrangement joins TRBV2 to TRBJ2-3, with a tentative D call TRBD1 (6 bases). Germline values: CDR1 SNHLY, CDR2 FYNNEI. The CDR3 spans 14 residues. The germline V and J ends were trimmed by 6 bases and 2 bases, with 12 bases remaining between them. CDR3 DNA: TGTGCCAGCAGAACAGGGAGTCCCACAGATACGCAGTATTTT. This encodes CASRTGSPTDTQYF.

The count of this clone is one. The rearrangement uses TRBV5-4 and TRBJ1-4; 8 nucleotides match TRBD1. Germline loops: CDR1 SGHNT, CDR2 YYREEE (reference sequence). The ends lost 4 bases at V and 3 bases at J; junction bases unmatched: 5. This CDR3 has 15 residues. The CDR3 loop reads CASSLRTGSNEKLFF. As DNA, the CDR3 is TGTGCCAGCAGCCTACGGACAGGGTCTAATGAAAAACTGTTTTTT.

The chain links TRBV7-6 to TRBJ1-5; D remains ambiguous. The length of the CDR3 is 16 residues. Germline CDR1 and CDR2: SGHVS and FNYEAQ. Trimming cost V 1 base and J 7 bases, with 17 bases left between them. The CDR3 reads CASSLEGGYGVQPQHF. CDR3 coding DNA: TGTGCCAGCAGCTTAGAGGGAGGGTATGGGGTCCAGCCCCAGCATTTT.

The chain links TRBV7-9 to TRBJ2-3; TRBD1 matches at 7 bases. Trimming cost V 5 bases and J 1 base; bases outside gene matches: 3. Germline V lookup: CDR1 SEHNR, CDR2 FQNEAQ (reference sequence). This CDR3 is 14 amino acids long. CDR3 DNA sequence: TGTGCCAGCAGCCCGGGACAGCGCACAGATACGCAGTATTTT. Its protein is CASSPGQRTDTQYF. The complete variable domain, with remaining parts taken from reference TRBV7-9 and TRBJ2-3, reads DTGVSQNPRHKITKRGQNVTFRCDPISEHNRLYWYRQTLGQGPEFLTYFQNEAQLEKSRLLSDRFSAERPKGSFSTLEIQRTEQGDSAMYLCASSPGQRTDTQYFGPGTRLTVL.

This clone has a single count. The chain recombines TRBV9 with TRBJ1-3; a weak D match, TRBD1 (5 bases). CDR1 is SGDLS, CDR2 YYNGEE, per germline. V dropped 4 bases and J dropped 4 bases, with 18 bases sitting between them. The CDR3 totals 16 residues. CDR3 DNA: TGTGCCAGCAGCTCCGGGTTCTCGGGGGGGGGAAACACCATATATTTT. Amino acid sequence: CASSSGFSGGGNTIYF.

The chain couples TRBV28 to TRBJ2-1, with 9 bases lining up with TRBD1. Looked up from germline, CDR1 is MDHEN and CDR2 is SYDVKM. The CDR3 covers 14 residues. J was trimmed by 7 bases and V by 5 bases; bases with no gene match: 6. As DNA, the CDR3 is TGTGCCAGCAGTGTGGGACAGGGCCGTAATGAGCAGTTCTTC. Amino acid sequence: CASSVGQGRNEQFF.

The chain recombines TRBV6-4 with TRBJ1-1; TRBD1 aligns across 9 bases. The CDR3 is 13 amino acids. Germline CDR1 and CDR2: MRHNA and SNTAGT. With V trimmed by 6 bases and J by 8 bases, 7 bases remained unmatched. For the CDR3, the DNA is TGTGCCAGCAGAGCTTCCGGGACAGGGGAAGCTTTCTTT. Its translation: CASRASGTGEAFF.

V gene TRBV28 combines with J gene TRBJ1-1, with 7 bases matching TRBD1. CDR1 and CDR2 from the germline V gene are MDHEN and SYDVKM. J gave up 1 base and V 6 bases, and 8 bases lay outside the gene matches. CDR3 length equals 15 residues. The CDR3 DNA follows: TGTGCCAGCAGCCCACAGGGGCGACGGAACACTGAAGCTTTCTTT. It specifies CASSPQGRRNTEAFF.

This clone was seen once. V usage is TRBV6-2 or TRBV6-3 and J usage is TRBJ2-5; 9 positions match TRBD1. This CDR3 comprises 14 residues. The V gene end was trimmed by 6 bases and the J gene end by 6 bases; junction bases not matched to a gene: 8. Looked up from germline, CDR1 is MNHEY and CDR2 is SVGEGT. The CDR3, as DNA: TGTGCCAGCAGCTTAACAGGGGGCGGGCAGACCCAGTACTTC. It encodes CASSLTGGGQTQYF.

This chain connects TRBV7-9 to TRBJ1-5; perhaps TRBD1 as D (5 bases). Germline V CDR1 and CDR2: SEHNR, FQNEAQ (reference sequence). The CDR3 is made up of 14 amino acids. V gave up 6 bases and J gave up 1 base, with 10 bases separating them. The CDR3 DNA sequence: TGTGCCAGCAGTTATGGGGGAAGCAATCAGCCCCAGCATTTT. Translation: CASSYGGSNQPQHF.

V usage is TRBV9 and J usage is TRBJ2-1; D is perhaps TRBD2 (6 bases). The V end was cut by 0 bases, the J end by 5 bases, with 15 bases between. The CDR3 extends over 16 amino acids. Germline V gene lookup returns CDR1 SGDLS and CDR2 YYNGEE. CDR3 loop: CASSVVGGRENNEQFF. The CDR3 nucleotides read TGTGCCAGCAGCGTAGTGGGGGGTAGAGAGAACAATGAGCAGTTCTTC. Drawing the rest from reference TRBV9 and TRBJ2-1, the complete variable domain is DSGVTQTPKHLITATGQRVTLRCSPRSGDLSVYWYQQSLDQGLQFLIQYYNGEERAKGNILERFSAQQFPDLHSELNLSSLELGDSALYFCASSVVGGRENNEQFFGPGTRLTVL.

The V gene is TRBV28, the J gene TRBJ1-1; TRBD1 is a possible D gene (5 bases). Germline CDR1 MDHEN, CDR2 SYDVKM. The CDR3 has 14 amino acids. With 5 bases removed from V and 2 bases from J, the gap between germline ends came to 12 bases. The CDR3 region is CASSPPDRNTEAFF. The CDR3 bases are TGTGCCAGCAGTCCTCCCGACAGAAACACTGAAGCTTTCTTT. The whole variable domain, remainder taken from reference TRBV28 and TRBJ1-1, is DVKVTQSSRYLVKRTGEKVFLECVQDMDHENMFWYRQDPGLGLRLIYFSYDVKMKEKGDIPEGYSVSREKKERFSLILESASTNQTSMYLCASSPPDRNTEAFFGQGTRLTVV.

The V and J genes are TRBV3-1 (or the pseudogene TRBV3-2) and TRBJ2-5; a possible D gene is TRBD2 (6 bases). Germline V CDR1 and CDR2: LGHDT, YNNKEL (reference sequence). This CDR3 comprises 14 residues. The V end lost 2 bases, the J end lost 5 bases, and 12 bases lay between the germline ends. The DNA for the CDR3 is TGTGCCAGCAGCCAAAGGAGGGTCGGGGAGACCCAGTACTTC. It encodes CASSQRRVGETQYF.